This record covers a single T cell receptor (beta chain). Its specificity is unknown. The sample originates from a study of regulatory T cells in long-lasting Graves disease. With 4 bases removed from V and 0 bases from J, the gap between germline ends came to 8 bases. The CDR3 has 13 residues. Germline-derived CDR1 and CDR2 are SQVTM and ANQGSEA. According to the study, TCR beta libraries were built with iRepertoire HTBI primers and CDR3-region Arm-PCR. TCRdb used MiXCR to reprocess the multiplex PCR reads, holding one entry per CDR3 protein. The sample consists of 450,000 to 600,000 distinct CDR3 sequences, about 16% of them appearing once. Study-level results: Persistent disease was associated with favored TRBV28 usage and with favored use of TRBJ1-2 and TRBJ2-5. Small sample size may have lowered accuracy.

Time point indicated: newly diagnosed GD, antithyroid drugs for less than 3 months. Isolated PBMC RNA provided the starting material for the TCR library. This sample was shared with a second study, whose subject was T cells in Graves' hyperthyroidism and ophthalmopathy.

This specimen consisted of peripheral blood mononuclear cells (PBMCs), obtained at new diagnosis, from a patient treated with antithyroid drugs. The chain has TRBV29-1 and TRBJ2-3; D uncertain. This sequence originates from a middle-aged man with Graves disease. CDR3 nucleotide sequence: TGCAGCGTTGGGCACTTTAGCACAGATACGCAGTATTTT. Its translation is CSVGHFSTDTQYF.